This T cell receptor (beta chain) stems from a study of CD8 T cells in ankylosing spondylitis. Study-level findings and limits: Several highly homologous variants formed a TCR beta motif that appeared characteristic of ankylosing spondylitis blood. Significantly higher representation of disease-linked clones was reported for matched ankylosing spondylitis synovial fluid. As for the disease-linked clones, they showed a CD8+ phenotype and occurred at relatively low frequencies in peripheral blood.

TCR beta libraries were made by quantitative 5'-RACE with molecular barcodes. Each CDR3 protein gets one entry after TCRdb re-called the 5' RACE reads with MiXCR. The profile shows 450,000 to 550,000 distinct CDR3 sequences, less than 6% of them singletons. This clonotype was seen repeatedly, ten times or more. Its antigen is currently unknown. This CDR3 has 15 residues. V lost 7 bases to trimming and J lost 4 bases, with 20 bases between them. The germline V gene encodes CDR1 SQVTM and CDR2 ANQGSEA. This receptor was obtained from a male donor with ankylosing spondylitis. Sample: blood, either unsorted or a sorted T cell fraction (not recorded which). The genes are TRBV29-1 and TRBJ2-1; D is possibly TRBD2 (7 bases). Here the CDR3 reads CSALGGLGGYNEQFF. For the CDR3, the DNA is TGCAGCGCCCTGGGGGGGCTAGGGGGATACAATGAGCAGTTCTTC.